This T cell receptor beta chain stems from a study of blood T cell repertoires in COVID-19. About the study: Sites across the United States, Italy and Spain contributed samples from acute and convalescent COVID-19.

This clone was seen only a few times. One end of the junction fails to match germline, which may point to a read error. Sequencing used immunoSEQ multiplex PCR; TCRdb keeps in-frame clones, though not all of them. The profile shows under 450,000 clones, 81% of them singletons. The clonotype was recovered from a human donor with acute or convalescent COVID-19. The donor label of this sample is uncertain. Specimen: peripheral blood.

The CDR3 bases are TGTGCCTGGACTAAACGGAGGAACGCTGAAGCTTTCTTT. Protein sequence: CAWTKRRNAEAFF. V is TRBV30 and J is TRBJ1-1; no reliable D call. The V gene's germline CDR1 is GTSNPN and CDR2 SVGIG (reference sequence). CDR3 length: 13 amino acids. Full variable domain (remainder filled in from reference TRBV30 and TRBJ1-1): SQTIHQWPATLVQPVGSPLSLECTVEGTSNPNLYWYRQAAGRGLQLLFYSVGIGQISSEVPQNLSASRPQDRQFILSSKKLLLSDSGFYLCAWTKRRNAEAFFGQGTRLTVV.